The next 15 T cell receptor beta chains were all read from a single sample in a study of blood T cells in healthy people across ages. The authors ran a second PCR of about 6 to 11 cycles using a sample-barcoded 5' primer and a J-beta primer mix. TCRdb redid the calling of the 5' RACE reads with MiXCR, one entry per CDR3 protein. The table has hundreds of thousands of distinct CDR3 sequences, roughly 48% seen once. Specimen: blood. These receptors were obtained from a young man in good health.

The V and J genes are TRBV2 and TRBJ2-1; D possibly corresponds to TRBD2 (6 bases). The length of the CDR3 is 13 residues. V was shortened by 7 bases and J by 12 bases, with 19 bases between the two germline ends. Germline loops: CDR1 SNHLY, CDR2 FYNNEI. The CDR3: CASTQGIAEMQFF. The CDR3 coding sequence is TGTGCCAGCACCCAGGGAATAGCGGAAATGCAGTTCTTC.

This clonotype was counted only a few times. The rearrangement uses TRBV5-1 and TRBJ1-1, with D possibly TRBD1 on 5 matching bases. Germline V gives CDR1 SGHRS, CDR2 YFSETQ. The V end lost 4 bases, the J end lost 4 bases, and 14 bases lay between the germline ends. The CDR3 loop spans 14 amino acids. DNA for the CDR3: TGCGCCAGCAGCGACACAGGAGCCCCCACTGAAGCTTTCTTT. Its translation: CASSDTGAPTEAFF.

As for this clonotype: A much larger clone is a single base away; this may be a read error. The J gene is TRBJ1-2, the V gene TRBV14; TRBD1 matches 7 bases. Germline V gene sequence: CDR1 SGHDN, CDR2 FVKESK. The CDR3 is made up of 15 amino acids. The CDR3: CTSSPWTGTNAGYTF. The CDR3 DNA sequence: TGTACCAGCAGCCCCTGGACAGGTACCAACGCTGGCTACACCTTC.

This chain connects TRBV5-1 to TRBJ1-6; the D is unclear. Germline V gene data show CDR1 as SGHRS and CDR2 as YFSETQ. Trimming shortened V by 0 bases and J by 10 bases, and 14 bases separated the two germline ends. The CDR3 has 15 residues. CDR3 residues: CASSLEGRKQSPLHF. The CDR3 DNA reads TGCGCCAGCAGCTTGGAAGGCAGGAAGCAGTCACCCCTCCACTTT.

The chain combines TRBV20-1 with TRBJ2-3; TRBD2 matches at 8 bases. Trimming at V came to 3 bases and at J to 0 bases, leaving 8 bases not matched to a gene. The CDR3 has 16 residues. Germline CDR1 DFQATT, CDR2 SNEGSKA (reference sequence). CDR3 sequence: CSARWVPSGSTDTQYF. CDR3 coding DNA: TGCAGTGCTAGGTGGGTCCCTAGCGGGAGCACAGATACGCAGTATTTT.

This rearrangement joins TRBV3-1 to TRBJ2-1, with 7 bases fitting TRBD1. Per germline, CDR1 LGHDT and CDR2 YNNKEL (reference sequence). The CDR3 length is 15 residues. V dropped 0 bases and J dropped 2; count of bases not matched to a gene: 1. This CDR3 reads CASSQDQGAYNEQFF. CDR3 coding DNA: TGTGCCAGCAGCCAAGACCAGGGGGCCTACAATGAGCAGTTCTTC.

Note on this clonotype: A read error may produce the germline difference seen at one junction end. The J gene is TRBJ1-2, the V gene TRBV6-1, with D maybe TRBD1 (5 bases). Germline V lookup: CDR1 MNHNS, CDR2 SASEGT. The length of the CDR3 is 13 residues. CDR3 coding DNA: TGTGCCAGCAGGGAAGACAGTTACTATGGCTACACCTTC. Translation gives CASREDSYYGYTF.

The rearrangement links TRBV7-3 to TRBJ2-3; the match to TRBD2 covers 7 bases. V trimming: 5 bases; J trimming: 5 bases; junction bases outside the gene matches: 7. The CDR3 loop spans 14 amino acids. Per the germline V gene, CDR1 is SGHTA and CDR2 is FQGTGA. This CDR3 is CASSLQRGGDTQYF. CDR3 coding DNA: TGTGCCAGCAGCCTCCAGCGGGGTGGAGATACGCAGTATTTT. Full variable domain (rest looked up from reference TRBV7-3 and TRBJ2-3): GAGVSQTPSNKVTEKGKYVELRCDPISGHTALYWYRQSLGQGPEFLIYFQGTGAADDSGLPNDRFFAVRPEGSVSTLKIQRTERGDSAVYLCASSLQRGGDTQYFGPGTRLTVL.

CDR3: CASSEAMTGTPQYF. CDR3 coding DNA: TGTGCCAGCAGTGAAGCGATGACAGGAACCCCGCAGTATTTT. This chain joins TRBV6-1 and TRBJ2-3; TRBD1 is a possible D gene (6 bases). CDR3 length equals 14 residues. V dropped 0 bases and J dropped 10 bases, with 14 bases sitting between them. The germline gives CDR1 MNHNS, CDR2 SASEGT.

The chain couples TRBV11-2 to TRBJ2-5, with 14 bases that match TRBD2. The CDR3 contains 16 residues. Germline V lookup: CDR1 SGHAT, CDR2 FQNNGV. The ends lost 4 bases at V and 5 bases at J; junction bases unmatched: 6. The CDR3 reads CASSSPGLAGVETQYF. The CDR3 coding sequence is TGTGCCAGCAGCTCACCGGGACTAGCGGGGGTTGAGACCCAGTACTTC.

There are a few counts of this clonotype. The gene calls are TRBV4-1 and TRBJ1-1, with D possibly TRBD1 on 5 matching bases. Germline assignment: CDR1 MGHRA and CDR2 YSYEKL. V lost 4 bases and J 4 bases, leaving 13 bases between the germline ends. This CDR3 comprises 14 residues. The CDR3 sequence: CASSLGQGFTEAFF. Here the CDR3 DNA reads TGCGCCAGCAGCCTGGGCCAGGGATTCACTGAAGCTTTCTTT.

The chain employs TRBV20-1 and TRBJ1-4, with a weak D call TRBD1 (6 bases). Germline CDR1 DFQATT, CDR2 SNEGSKA (reference sequence). V lost 3 bases and J 3 bases, leaving 17 bases between the germline ends. This CDR3 region has 16 residues. The CDR3 spells CSASFAGARANEKLFF. CDR3 bases: TGCAGTGCTAGTTTCGCAGGGGCCAGAGCTAATGAAAAACTGTTTTTT.

The chain couples TRBV28 to TRBJ1-5; 7 bases are a match to TRBD1. V lost 3 bases and J lost 4; bases outside the gene matches: 9. The length of the CDR3 is 16 residues. Looked up from germline, CDR1 is MDHEN and CDR2 is SYDVKM. The CDR3 region is CASSFVRQGRNQPQHF. CDR3 nucleotide sequence: TGTGCCAGCAGTTTCGTGCGACAGGGACGGAATCAGCCCCAGCATTTT.

This chain links TRBV20-1 with TRBJ1-2; TRBD1 agrees at 7 bases. Germline V lookup: CDR1 DFQATT, CDR2 SNEGSKA (reference sequence). This CDR3 has 15 residues. V dropped 3 bases and J dropped 4; count of bases not matched to a gene: 11. CDR3: CSASQRTGRGYGYTF. The DNA for the CDR3 is TGCAGTGCTAGCCAAAGGACAGGAAGAGGCTATGGCTACACCTTC.

V and J are TRBV3-1 and TRBJ2-1; D is ambiguous. In germline, CDR1 is LGHDT, CDR2 YNNKEL (reference sequence). This CDR3 spans 15 amino acids. V was clipped by 2 bases and J by 0 bases, with 8 bases between them. CDR3 in amino acids: CASSQSTRSYNEQFF. In DNA form, the CDR3 reads TGTGCCAGCAGCCAATCCACACGCTCCTACAATGAGCAGTTCTTC.